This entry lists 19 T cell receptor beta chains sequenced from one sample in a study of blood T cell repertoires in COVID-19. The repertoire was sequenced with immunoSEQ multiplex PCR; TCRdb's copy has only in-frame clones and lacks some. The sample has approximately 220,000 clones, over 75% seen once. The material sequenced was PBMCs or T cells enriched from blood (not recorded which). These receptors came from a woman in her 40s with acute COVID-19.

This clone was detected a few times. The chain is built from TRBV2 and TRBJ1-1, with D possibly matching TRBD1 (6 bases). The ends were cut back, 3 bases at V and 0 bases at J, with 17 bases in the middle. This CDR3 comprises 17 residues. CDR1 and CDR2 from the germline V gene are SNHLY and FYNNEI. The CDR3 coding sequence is TGTGCCAGCAGTGACCCCGGACAGATGATAATGAACACTGAAGCTTTCTTT. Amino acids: CASSDPGQMIMNTEAFF.

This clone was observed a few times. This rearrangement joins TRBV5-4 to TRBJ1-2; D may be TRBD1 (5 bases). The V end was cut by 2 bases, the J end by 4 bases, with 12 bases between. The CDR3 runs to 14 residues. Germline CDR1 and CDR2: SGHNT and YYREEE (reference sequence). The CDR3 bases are TGTGCCAGCAGCTTTCACCAGGGTGGCTATGGCTACACCTTC. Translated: CASSFHQGGYGYTF.

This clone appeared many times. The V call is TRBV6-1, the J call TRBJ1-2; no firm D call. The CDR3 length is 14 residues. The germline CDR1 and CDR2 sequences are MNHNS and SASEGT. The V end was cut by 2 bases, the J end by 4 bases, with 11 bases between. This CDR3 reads CASSELTGSYGYTF. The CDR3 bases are TGTGCCAGCAGTGAACTAACCGGGTCCTATGGCTACACCTTC.

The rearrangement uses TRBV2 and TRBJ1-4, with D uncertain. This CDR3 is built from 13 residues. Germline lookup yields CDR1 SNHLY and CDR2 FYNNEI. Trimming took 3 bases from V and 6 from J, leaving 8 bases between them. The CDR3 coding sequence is TGTGCCAGCAGTGAGAGACTCCATGAAAAACTGTTTTTT. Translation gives CASSERLHEKLFF. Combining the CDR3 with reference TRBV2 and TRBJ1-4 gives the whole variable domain EPEVTQTPSHQVTQMGQEVILRCVPISNHLYFYWYRQILGQKVEFLVSFYNNEISEKSEIFDDQFSVERPDGSNFTLKIRSTKLEDSAMYFCASSERLHEKLFFGSGTQLSVL.

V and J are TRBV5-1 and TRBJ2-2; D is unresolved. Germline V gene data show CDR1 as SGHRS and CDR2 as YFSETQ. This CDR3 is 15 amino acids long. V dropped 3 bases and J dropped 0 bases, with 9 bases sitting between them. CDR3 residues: CASSYDISNTGELFF. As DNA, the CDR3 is TGCGCCAGCAGCTACGACATATCGAACACCGGGGAGCTGTTTTTT.

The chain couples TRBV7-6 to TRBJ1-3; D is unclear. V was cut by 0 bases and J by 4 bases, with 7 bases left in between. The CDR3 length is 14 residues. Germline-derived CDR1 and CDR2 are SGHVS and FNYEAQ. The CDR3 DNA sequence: TGTGCCAGCAGCTTAGCGGCAGGAGGAAACACCATATATTTT. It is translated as CASSLAAGGNTIYF.

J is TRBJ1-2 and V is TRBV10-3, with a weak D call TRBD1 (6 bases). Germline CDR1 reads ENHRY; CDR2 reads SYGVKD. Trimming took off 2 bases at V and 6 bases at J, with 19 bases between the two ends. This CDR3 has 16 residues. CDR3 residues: CAISEPAVGGGNGYTF. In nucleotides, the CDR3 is TGTGCCATCAGTGAGCCGGCAGTAGGGGGTGGCAATGGCTACACCTTC.

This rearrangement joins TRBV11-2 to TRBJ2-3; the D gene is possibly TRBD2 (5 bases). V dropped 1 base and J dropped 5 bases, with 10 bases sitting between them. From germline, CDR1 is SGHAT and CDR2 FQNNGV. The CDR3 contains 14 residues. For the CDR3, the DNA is TGTGCCAGCAGCTTAGGGCTAGCAGGAGATACGCAGTATTTT. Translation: CASSLGLAGDTQYF.

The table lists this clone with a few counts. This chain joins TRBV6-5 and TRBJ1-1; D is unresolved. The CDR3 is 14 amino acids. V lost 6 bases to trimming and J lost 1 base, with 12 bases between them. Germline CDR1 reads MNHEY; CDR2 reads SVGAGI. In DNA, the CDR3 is TGTGCCAGCAGCCAAGCGAAAGGGAACACTGAAGCTTTCTTT. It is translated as CASSQAKGNTEAFF.

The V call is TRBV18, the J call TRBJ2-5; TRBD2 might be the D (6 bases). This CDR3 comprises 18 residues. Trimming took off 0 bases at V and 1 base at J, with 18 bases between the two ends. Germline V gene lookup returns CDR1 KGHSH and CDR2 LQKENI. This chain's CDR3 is CASSPPASAGTIQETQYF. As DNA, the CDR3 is TGTGCCAGCTCACCACCGGCCTCGGCGGGGACCATCCAAGAGACCCAGTACTTC.

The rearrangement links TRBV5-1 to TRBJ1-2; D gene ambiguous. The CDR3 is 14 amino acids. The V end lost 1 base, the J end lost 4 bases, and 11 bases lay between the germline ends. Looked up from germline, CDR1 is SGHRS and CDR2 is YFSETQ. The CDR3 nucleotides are TGCGCCAGCAGCTTGACCCAGAACAGCTATGGCTACACCTTC. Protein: CASSLTQNSYGYTF. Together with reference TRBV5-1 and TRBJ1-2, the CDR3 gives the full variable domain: KAGVTQTPRYLIKTRGQQVTLSCSPISGHRSVSWYQQTPGQGLQFLFEYFSETQRNKGNFPGRFSGRQFSNSRSEMNVSTLELGDSALYLCASSLTQNSYGYTFGSGTRLTVV.

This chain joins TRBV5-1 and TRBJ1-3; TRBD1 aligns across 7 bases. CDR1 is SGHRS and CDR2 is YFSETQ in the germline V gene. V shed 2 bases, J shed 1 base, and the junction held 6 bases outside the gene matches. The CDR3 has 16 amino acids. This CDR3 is CASSLGQAESGNTIYF. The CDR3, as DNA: TGCGCCAGCAGCTTAGGACAGGCAGAATCTGGAAACACCATATATTTT.

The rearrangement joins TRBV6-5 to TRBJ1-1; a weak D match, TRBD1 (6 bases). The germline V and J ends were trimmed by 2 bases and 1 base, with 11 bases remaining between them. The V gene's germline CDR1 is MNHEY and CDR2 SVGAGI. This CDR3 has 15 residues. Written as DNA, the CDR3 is TGTGCCAGCAGTTACCGGGTGGGACAGAACACTGAAGCTTTCTTT. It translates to CASSYRVGQNTEAFF.

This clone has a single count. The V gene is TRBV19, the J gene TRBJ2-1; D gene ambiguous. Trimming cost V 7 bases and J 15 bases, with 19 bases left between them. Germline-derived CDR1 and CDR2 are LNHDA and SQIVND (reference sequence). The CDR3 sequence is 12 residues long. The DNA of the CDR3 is TGTGCCAGTAAACCAGGTGGGCCCTCTCTGTTCTTC. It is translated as CASKPGGPSLFF.

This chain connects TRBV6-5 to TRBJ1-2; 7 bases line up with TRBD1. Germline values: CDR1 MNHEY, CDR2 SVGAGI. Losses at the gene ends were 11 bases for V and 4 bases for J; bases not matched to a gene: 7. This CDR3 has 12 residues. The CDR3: CASQGIAYGYTF. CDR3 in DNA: TGTGCCTCACAGGGGATCGCCTATGGCTACACCTTC.

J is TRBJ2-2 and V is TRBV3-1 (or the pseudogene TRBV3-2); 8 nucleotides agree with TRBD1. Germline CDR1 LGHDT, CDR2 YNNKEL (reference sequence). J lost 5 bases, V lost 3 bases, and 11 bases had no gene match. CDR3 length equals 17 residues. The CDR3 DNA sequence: TGTGCCAGCAGCCAGAACCAGGACAGGGCGGGGACCGGGGAGCTGTTTTTT. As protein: CASSQNQDRAGTGELFF.

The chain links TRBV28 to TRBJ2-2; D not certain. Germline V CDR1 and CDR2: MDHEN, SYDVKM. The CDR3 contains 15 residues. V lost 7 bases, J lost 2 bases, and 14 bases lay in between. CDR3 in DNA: TGTGCCAGCAAGCAGTACACTATTAACACCGGGGAGCTGTTTTTT. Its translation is CASKQYTINTGELFF.

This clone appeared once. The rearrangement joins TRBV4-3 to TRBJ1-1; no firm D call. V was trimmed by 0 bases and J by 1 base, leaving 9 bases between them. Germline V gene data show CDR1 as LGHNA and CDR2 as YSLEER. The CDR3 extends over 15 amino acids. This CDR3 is CASSQDLQKNTEAFF. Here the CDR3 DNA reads TGCGCCAGCAGCCAAGATCTACAGAAGAACACTGAAGCTTTCTTT.

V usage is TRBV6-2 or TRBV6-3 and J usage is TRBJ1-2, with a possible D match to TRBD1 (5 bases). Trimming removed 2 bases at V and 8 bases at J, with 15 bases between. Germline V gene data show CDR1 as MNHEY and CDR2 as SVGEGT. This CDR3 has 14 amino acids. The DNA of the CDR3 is TGTGCCAGCAGTTACGCAGGGCCCCCCTGGGGCTACACCTTC. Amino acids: CASSYAGPPWGYTF.